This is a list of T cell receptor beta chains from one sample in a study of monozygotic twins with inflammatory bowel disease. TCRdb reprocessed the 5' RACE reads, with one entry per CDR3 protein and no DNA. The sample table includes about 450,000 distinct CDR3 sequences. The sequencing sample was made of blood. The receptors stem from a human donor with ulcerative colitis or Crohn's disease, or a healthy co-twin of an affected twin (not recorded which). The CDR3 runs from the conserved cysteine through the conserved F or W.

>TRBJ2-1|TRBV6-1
CASSTGTSEFNEQFF
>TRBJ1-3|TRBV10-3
CAISSETNGNTIYF
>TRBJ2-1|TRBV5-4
CASSLTSDSYNEQFF
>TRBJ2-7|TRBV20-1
CSARPSGHYEQYF
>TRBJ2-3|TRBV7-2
CASSFGQPSTDTQYF
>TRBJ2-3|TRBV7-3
CASSTSLGDTQYF
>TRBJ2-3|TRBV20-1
CSGNDLGGPADTQYF
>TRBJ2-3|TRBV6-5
CASSSKALGWGTDTQYF
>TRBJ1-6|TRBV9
CASSTTGFGDSPLHF
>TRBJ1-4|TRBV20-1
CSALDMSEKLFF
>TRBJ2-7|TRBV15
CATRKGTSYEQYF
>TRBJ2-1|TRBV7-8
CASSDDRDEQFF
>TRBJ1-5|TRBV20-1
CSARVGGAVQPQHF
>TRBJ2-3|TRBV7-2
CASSPTLREITDTQYF
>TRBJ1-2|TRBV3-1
CASSPDHYYGYTF
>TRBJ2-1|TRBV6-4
CASSPRPTAYNEQFF
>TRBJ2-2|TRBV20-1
CSARDASGRVGTGELFF
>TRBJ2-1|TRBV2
CASSEGTGTQPRNEQFF
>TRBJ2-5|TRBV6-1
CASRGEVTQYF
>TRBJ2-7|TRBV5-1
CASSPDGGAYEQYF
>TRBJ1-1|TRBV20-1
CSARRGYGEAGGFNTEAFF
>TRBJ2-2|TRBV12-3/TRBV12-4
CASSSTGYGELFF
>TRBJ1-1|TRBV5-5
CASSIYPPNTEAFF
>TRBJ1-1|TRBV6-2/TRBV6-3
CASSFRGNTEAFF
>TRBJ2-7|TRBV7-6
CASSFERLDEQYF
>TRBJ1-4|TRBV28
CASSFSDRGEEKLFF
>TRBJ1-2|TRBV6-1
CASSEIDGSNYGYTF
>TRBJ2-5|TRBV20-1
CSSLAGHPRGETQYF
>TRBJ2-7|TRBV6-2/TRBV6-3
CASSLVREGFQQYF
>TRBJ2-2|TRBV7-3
CASSLKAGLAGGASRTGELFF
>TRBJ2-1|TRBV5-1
CASSSTSSSYNEQFF
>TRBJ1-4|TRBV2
CASYREPNEKLFF
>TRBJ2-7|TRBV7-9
CASSLGRPNPHEQYF
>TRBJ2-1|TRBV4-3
CASSQTGLALLEQFF
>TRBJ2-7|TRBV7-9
CASSPPGLLEQYF
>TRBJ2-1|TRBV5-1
CASSFTRGNEQFF
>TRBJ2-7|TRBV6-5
CASREKEYEQYF
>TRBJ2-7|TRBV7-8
CASSLFSGRYEQYF
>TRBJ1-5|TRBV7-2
CASSLRPFATLSPQHF
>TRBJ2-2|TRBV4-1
CASSQDLPVAGRVGELFF
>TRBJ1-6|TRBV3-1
CASSQVQGGIATLHF
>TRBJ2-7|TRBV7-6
CASSLDSRRNGQYF